A selection of T cell receptor beta chains follows, all from one sample in a study of blood T cell repertoires in COVID-19. Method: immunoSEQ multiplex PCR; TCRdb's copy keeps in-frame clones and lacks some. The sample yields fewer than 200,000 clones, roughly 87% seen once. The source material was PBMCs or T cells enriched from blood (not recorded which). The source of these receptors is a human donor with acute COVID-19. The donor label of this sample is uncertain. Both conserved end residues are part of each CDR3. D genes are given only for firm matches. Clone size, where shown, is once, few, many, or a class for clones that have expanded.

d_gene,v_gene,j_gene,abundance,CDR3nt,CDR3aa
.,TRBV5-5,TRBJ1-4,.,TGTGCCAGCAGCCGCGCTCTTTCTACTAATGAAAAACTGTTTTTT,CASSRALSTNEKLFF
.,TRBV27,TRBJ1-5,.,TGTGCCAGCAGTGGAGGGTCGGCCCAGCCCCAGCATTTT,CASSGGSAQPQHF
TRBD1,TRBV19,TRBJ1-5,.,TGTGCCAGTAGTCGGACAGGGCAGCCCCAGCATTTT,CASSRTGQPQHF
.,TRBV7-8,TRBJ2-1,.,TGTGCCAGCAGCTTAGGTGTAGGAGACCCCTACCGTGAGCAGTTCTTC,CASSLGVGDPYREQFF
.,TRBV30,TRBJ1-1,few,TGTGCCTGGCAGAAGGGGTACGCTGAAGCTTTCTTT,CAWQKGYAEAFF
.,TRBV20-1,TRBJ1-1,.,TGCAGTGCTACAGGGAACACTGAAGCTTTCTTT,CSATGNTEAFF
.,TRBV3-1/TRBV3-2,TRBJ2-7,.,TGTGCCAGCAGCGGCCTCCCGGGGGCCTACGAGCAGTACTTC,CASSGLPGAYEQYF
.,TRBV4-1,TRBJ2-3,.,TGCGCCAGCAGCCACGGACGGGGAGCAGATACGCAGTATTTT,CASSHGRGADTQYF
TRBD1,TRBV18,TRBJ2-7,.,TGTGCCAGCTCACCGGGACAGGGGCACTACGAGCAGTACTTC,CASSPGQGHYEQYF
.,TRBV6-6,TRBJ2-7,.,TGTGCCAGCAGCGAGCCGGGGTCCGCTTACGAGCAGTACTTC,CASSEPGSAYEQYF
.,TRBV12-3/TRBV12-4,TRBJ1-2,.,TGTGCCAGCAGGGAGACAGCCGTCTCAGGCTACACCTTC,CASRETAVSGYTF
.,TRBV7-3,TRBJ2-1,once,TGTGCCAGCAGCTTAGGACAGTGGACTGAGCAGTTCTTC,CASSLGQWTEQFF
.,TRBV5-1,TRBJ2-7,few,TGCGCCAGCAGCTTGGAGGACAGCCCCTACGAGCAGTACTTC,CASSLEDSPYEQYF
.,TRBV19,TRBJ1-2,.,TGTGCCAGTAGCTCCTTACGGGGCTGGCAGGGGATAAGTTATGGCTACACCTTC,CASSSLRGWQGISYGYTF
.,TRBV11-3,TRBJ2-1,.,TGTGCCAGCAGCTTAGATCTAGCCGGGGGCAATGAGCAGTTCTTC,CASSLDLAGGNEQFF
.,TRBV5-6,TRBJ1-5,once,TGTGCCAGCAGCTTGGGAGGACAGTTGAATCAGCCCCAGCATTTT,CASSLGGQLNQPQHF
TRBD1,TRBV19,TRBJ1-2,.,TGTGCCATACAAGGGGGCACAGCTGGCTACACCTTC,CAIQGGTAGYTF
.,TRBV3-1/TRBV3-2,TRBJ1-4,.,TGTGCCAGCAGCCAGGGGCAGGGAAATGAAAAACTGTTTTTT,CASSQGQGNEKLFF
.,TRBV5-1,TRBJ1-5,.,TGCGCCAGCAGCTTGGACGGGAGGCAGCCCCAGCATTTT,CASSLDGRQPQHF